This T cell receptor beta chain was sequenced in a study of blood T cell repertoires in COVID-19. About the research overall: Samples came from the United States, Italy and Spain, spanning acute and convalescent COVID-19. T cells, B-cell-depleted T cells, or PBMCs provided the cDNA or gDNA that served as material.

This clone was observed once. Original processing methods: For nucleated cells, counts were estimated from reference gene primer amplification. Data came from immunoSEQ multiplex PCR; TCRdb stores just in-frame clones and leaves some out. V and J calls and clone size are given by that table; D and trimming were obtained from the DNA. The sample consists of nearly 95,000 clones, more than 65% of them appearing once. The length of the CDR3 is 15 residues. Germline loops: CDR1 LNHDA, CDR2 SQIVND (reference sequence). With 3 bases removed from V and 0 bases from J, the gap between germline ends came to 10 bases.

This TCR came from a human donor in a cohort sampled during active COVID-19. Sequencing was carried out using peripheral blood. The J gene is TRBJ2-3, the V gene TRBV19, with D tentatively TRBD1 (7 bases). The CDR3 DNA follows: TGTGCCAGTAGTATCCAGGGGGGAAGCACAGATACGCAGTATTTT. It yields the protein CASSIQGGSTDTQYF.